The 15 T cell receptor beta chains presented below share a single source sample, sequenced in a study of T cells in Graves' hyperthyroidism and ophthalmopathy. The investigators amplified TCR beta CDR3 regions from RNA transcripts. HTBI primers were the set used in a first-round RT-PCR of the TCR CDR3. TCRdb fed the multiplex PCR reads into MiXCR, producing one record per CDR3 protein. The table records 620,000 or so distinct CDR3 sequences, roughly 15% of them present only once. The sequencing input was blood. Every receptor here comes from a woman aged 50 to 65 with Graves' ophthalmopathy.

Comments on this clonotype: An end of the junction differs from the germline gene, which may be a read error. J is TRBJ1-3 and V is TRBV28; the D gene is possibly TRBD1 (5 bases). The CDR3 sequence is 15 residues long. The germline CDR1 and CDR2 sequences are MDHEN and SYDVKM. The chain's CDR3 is CAGSPLKGPGNTIYF. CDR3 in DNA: TGTGCCGGCAGTCCACTCAAGGGGCCTGGAAACACCATATATTTT.

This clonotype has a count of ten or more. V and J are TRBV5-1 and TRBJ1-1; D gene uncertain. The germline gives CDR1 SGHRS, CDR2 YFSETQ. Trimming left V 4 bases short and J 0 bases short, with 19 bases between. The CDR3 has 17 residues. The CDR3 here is CASSLGSSRRMNTEAFF. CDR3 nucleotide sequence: TGCGCCAGCAGCCTGGGCAGCTCCAGGCGGATGAACACTGAAGCTTTCTTT.

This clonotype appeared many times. As DNA, the CDR3 is TGTGCCAGCAGCGTAGTAAGCGGGAAGGGAAGGGATGAGCAGTTCTTC. It encodes CASSVVSGKGRDEQFF. This rearrangement joins TRBV9 to TRBJ2-1; 7 positions agree with TRBD2. CDR1 SGDLS and CDR2 YYNGEE come from the germline V gene. The CDR3 spans 16 residues. V was pared by 0 bases and J by 8 bases, with 11 bases of the junction left unmatched.

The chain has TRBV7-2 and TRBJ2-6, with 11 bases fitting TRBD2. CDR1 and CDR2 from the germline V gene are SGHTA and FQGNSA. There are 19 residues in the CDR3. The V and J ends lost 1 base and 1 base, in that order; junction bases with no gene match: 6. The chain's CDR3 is CASSLGLAGRTSGANVLTF. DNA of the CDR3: TGTGCCAGCAGCTTAGGACTAGCGGGAAGAACGTCTGGGGCCAACGTCCTGACTTTC.

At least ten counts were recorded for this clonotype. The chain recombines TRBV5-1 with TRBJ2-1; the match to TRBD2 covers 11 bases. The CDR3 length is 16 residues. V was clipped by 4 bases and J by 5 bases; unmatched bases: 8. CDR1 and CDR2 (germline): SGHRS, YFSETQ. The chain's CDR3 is CASSILAGGVDNEQFF. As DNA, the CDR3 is TGCGCCAGCAGCATCTTAGCGGGAGGGGTGGACAATGAGCAGTTCTTC.

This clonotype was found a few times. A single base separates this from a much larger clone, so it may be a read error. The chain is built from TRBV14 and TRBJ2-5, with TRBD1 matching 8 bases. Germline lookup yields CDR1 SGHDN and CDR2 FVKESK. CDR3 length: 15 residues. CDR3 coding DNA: TGTGCCGGCAGCCAAGACGCAGGGGGCCGAGAGACCCAGTACTTC. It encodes CAGSQDAGGRETQYF.

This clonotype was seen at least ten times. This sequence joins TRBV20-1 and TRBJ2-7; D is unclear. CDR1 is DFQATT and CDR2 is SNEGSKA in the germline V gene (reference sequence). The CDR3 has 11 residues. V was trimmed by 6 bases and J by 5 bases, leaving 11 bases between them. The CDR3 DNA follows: TGCAGTGCAGACCTTGGAAACGAGCAGTACTTC. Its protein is CSADLGNEQYF.

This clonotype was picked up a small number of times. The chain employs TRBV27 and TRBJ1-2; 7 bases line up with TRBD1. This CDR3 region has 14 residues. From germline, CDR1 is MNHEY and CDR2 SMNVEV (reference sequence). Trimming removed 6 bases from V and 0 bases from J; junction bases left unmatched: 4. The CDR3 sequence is CASRRQGANYGYTF. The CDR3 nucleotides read TGTGCCAGCAGGCGACAGGGAGCTAACTATGGCTACACCTTC.

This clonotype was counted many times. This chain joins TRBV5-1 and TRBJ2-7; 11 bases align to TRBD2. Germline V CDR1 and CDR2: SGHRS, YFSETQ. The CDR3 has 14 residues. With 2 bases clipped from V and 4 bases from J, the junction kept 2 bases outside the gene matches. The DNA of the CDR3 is TGCGCCAGCAGCTTACTAGCGGGAGAATACGAGCAGTACTTC. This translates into CASSLLAGEYEQYF.

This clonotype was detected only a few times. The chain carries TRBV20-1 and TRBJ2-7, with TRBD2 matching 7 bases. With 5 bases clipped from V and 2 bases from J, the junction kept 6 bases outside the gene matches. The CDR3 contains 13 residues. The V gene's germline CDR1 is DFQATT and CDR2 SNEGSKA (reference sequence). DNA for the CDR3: TGCAGTGCTCCGGGACTACCTCCCTACGAGCAGTACTTC. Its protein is CSAPGLPPYEQYF.

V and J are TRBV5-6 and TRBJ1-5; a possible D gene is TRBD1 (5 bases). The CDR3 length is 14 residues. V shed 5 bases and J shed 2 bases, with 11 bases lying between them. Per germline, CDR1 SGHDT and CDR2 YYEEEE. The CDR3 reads CASRNRFGNQPQHF. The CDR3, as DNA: TGTGCCAGCAGGAACAGGTTCGGCAATCAGCCCCAGCATTTT. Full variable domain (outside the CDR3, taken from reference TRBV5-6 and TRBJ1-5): DAGVTQSPTHLIKTRGQQVTLRCSPKSGHDTVSWYQQALGQGPQFIFQYYEEEERQRGNFPDRFSGHQFPNYSSELNVNALLLGDSALYLCASRNRFGNQPQHFGDGTRLSIL.

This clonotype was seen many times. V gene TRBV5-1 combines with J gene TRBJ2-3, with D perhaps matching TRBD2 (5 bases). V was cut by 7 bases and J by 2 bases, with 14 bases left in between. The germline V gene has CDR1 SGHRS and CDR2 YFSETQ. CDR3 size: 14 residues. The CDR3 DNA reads TGCGCCAGCTGCGAGGGAGCTATCACAGATACGCAGTATTTT. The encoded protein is CASCEGAITDTQYF.

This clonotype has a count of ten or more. In DNA, the CDR3 is TGTGCCACCAGTGATCTAGGGGACAGGGGCCAGGATGAGCAGTTCTTC. It translates to CATSDLGDRGQDEQFF. The rearrangement uses TRBV24-1 and TRBJ2-1, with 10 bases that match TRBD1. Germline CDR1 is KGHDR and CDR2 is SFDVKD. The CDR3 is made up of 16 amino acids. Unmatched junction bases numbered 9, after V lost 3 bases and J lost 8 bases.

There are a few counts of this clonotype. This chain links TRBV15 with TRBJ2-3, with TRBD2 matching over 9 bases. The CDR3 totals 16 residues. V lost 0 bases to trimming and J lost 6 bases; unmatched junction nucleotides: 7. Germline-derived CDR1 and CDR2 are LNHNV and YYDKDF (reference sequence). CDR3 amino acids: CATSRDVIAGVDTQYF. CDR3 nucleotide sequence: TGTGCCACCAGCAGAGATGTAATAGCGGGAGTTGATACGCAGTATTTT.

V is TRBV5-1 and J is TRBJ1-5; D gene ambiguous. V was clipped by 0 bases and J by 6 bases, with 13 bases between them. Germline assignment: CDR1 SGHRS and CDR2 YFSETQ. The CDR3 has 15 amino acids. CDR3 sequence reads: CASSLAPDGTQPQHF. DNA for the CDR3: TGCGCCAGCAGCTTGGCCCCGGACGGTACTCAGCCCCAGCATTTT. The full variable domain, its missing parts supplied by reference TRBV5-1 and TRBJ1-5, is KAGVTQTPRYLIKTRGQQVTLSCSPISGHRSVSWYQQTPGQGLQFLFEYFSETQRNKGNFPGRFSGRQFSNSRSEMNVSTLELGDSALYLCASSLAPDGTQPQHFGDGTRLSIL.